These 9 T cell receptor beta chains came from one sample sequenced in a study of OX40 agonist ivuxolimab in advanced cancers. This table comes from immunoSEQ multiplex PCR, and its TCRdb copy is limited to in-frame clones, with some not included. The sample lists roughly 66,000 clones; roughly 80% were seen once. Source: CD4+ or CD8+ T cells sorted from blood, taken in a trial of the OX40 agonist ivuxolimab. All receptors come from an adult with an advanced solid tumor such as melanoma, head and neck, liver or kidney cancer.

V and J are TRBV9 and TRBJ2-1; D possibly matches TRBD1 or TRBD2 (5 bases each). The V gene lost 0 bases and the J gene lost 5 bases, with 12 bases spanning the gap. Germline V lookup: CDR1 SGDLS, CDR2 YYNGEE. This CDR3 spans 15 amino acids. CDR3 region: CASSVAVGTHNEQFF. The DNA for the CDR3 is TGTGCCAGCAGCGTAGCGGTTGGGACCCACAATGAGCAGTTCTTC.

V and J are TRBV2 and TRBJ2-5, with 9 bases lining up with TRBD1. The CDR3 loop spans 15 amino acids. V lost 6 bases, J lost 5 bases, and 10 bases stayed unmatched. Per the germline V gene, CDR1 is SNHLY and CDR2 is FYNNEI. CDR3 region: CASRRQGVLGETQYF. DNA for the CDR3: TGTGCCAGCAGACGACAGGGGGTGCTCGGGGAGACCCAGTACTTC.

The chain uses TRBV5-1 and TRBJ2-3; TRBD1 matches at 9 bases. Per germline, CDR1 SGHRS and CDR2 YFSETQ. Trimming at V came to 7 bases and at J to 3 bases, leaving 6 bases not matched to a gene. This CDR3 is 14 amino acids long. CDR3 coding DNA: TGCGCCAGCCTACAGGGGGCTGGGACAGATACGCAGTATTTT. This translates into CASLQGAGTDTQYF. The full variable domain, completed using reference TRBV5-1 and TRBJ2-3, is KAGVTQTPRYLIKTRGQQVTLSCSPISGHRSVSWYQQTPGQGLQFLFEYFSETQRNKGNFPGRFSGRQFSNSRSEMNVSTLELGDSALYLCASLQGAGTDTQYFGPGTRLTVL.

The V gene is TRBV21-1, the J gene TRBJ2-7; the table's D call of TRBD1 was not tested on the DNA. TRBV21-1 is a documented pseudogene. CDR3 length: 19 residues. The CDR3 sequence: CASSPRPNKFYRISYEQYF. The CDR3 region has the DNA TGTGCCAGCAGCCCCCGACCTAACAAATTTTACAGAATAAGCTACGAGCAGTACTTC.

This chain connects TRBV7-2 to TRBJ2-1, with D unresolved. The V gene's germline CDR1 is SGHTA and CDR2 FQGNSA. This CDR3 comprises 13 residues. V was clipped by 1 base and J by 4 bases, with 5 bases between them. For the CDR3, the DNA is TGTGCCAGCAGCTTAGACTCTTACAATGAGCAGTTCTTC. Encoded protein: CASSLDSYNEQFF.

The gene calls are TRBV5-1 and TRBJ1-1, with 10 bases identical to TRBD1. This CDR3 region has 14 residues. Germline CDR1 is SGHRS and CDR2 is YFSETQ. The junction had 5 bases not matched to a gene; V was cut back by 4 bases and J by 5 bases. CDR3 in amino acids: CASSRQGAQTEAFF. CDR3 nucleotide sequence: TGCGCCAGCAGCCGACAGGGGGCTCAGACTGAAGCTTTCTTT.

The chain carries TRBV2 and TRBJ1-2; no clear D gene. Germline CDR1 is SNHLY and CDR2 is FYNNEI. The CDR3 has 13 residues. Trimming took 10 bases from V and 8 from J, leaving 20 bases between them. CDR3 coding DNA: TGTGCCACCTCAGCGGGCACCCTCGGCGGCTACACCTTC. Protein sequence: CATSAGTLGGYTF.

The DNA for the CDR3 is TGCGCCAGCAGCCAGTTAGCGGATTCCTCCTACGAGCAGTACTTC. Translating gives CASSQLADSSYEQYF. The chain employs TRBV4-3 and TRBJ2-7; possibly TRBD2 for D (6 bases). Germline CDR1 and CDR2: LGHNA and YSLEER. Trimming pared 3 bases from V and 0 bases from J, leaving 12 bases between. The length of the CDR3 is 15 residues.

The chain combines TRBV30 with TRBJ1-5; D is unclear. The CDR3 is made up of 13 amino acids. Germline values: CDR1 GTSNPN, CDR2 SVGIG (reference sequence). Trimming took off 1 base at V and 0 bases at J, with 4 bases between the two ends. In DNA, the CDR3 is TGTGCCTGGAGTGGAGATAGCAATCAGCCCCAGCATTTT. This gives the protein CAWSGDSNQPQHF.